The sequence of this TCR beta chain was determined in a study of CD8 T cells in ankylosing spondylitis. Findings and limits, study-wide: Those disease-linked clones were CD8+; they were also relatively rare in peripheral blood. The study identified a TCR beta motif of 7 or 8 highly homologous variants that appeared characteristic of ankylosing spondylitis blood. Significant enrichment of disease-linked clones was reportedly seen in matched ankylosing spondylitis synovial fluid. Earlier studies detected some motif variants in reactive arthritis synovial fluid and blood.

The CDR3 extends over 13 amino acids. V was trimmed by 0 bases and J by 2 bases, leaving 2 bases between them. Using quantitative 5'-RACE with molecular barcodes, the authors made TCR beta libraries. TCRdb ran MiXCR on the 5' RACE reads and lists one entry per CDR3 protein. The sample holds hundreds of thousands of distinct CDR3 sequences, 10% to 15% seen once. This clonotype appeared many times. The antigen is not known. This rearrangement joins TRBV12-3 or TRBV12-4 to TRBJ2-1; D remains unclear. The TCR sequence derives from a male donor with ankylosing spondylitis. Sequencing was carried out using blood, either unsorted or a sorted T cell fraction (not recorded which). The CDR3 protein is CASSLAAYNEQFF. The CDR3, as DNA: TGTGCCAGCAGTTTAGCTGCCTACAATGAGCAGTTCTTC.